Each of the 20 T cell receptor beta chains below was sequenced from the same sample in a study of T cell repertoires in cytomegalovirus infection (dated by TCRdb to between 2019 and 2020). The sequencer listed for this sample is Illumina HiSeq 1500. Starting from the raw public reads, TCRdb applied fastp trimming at Q25, assembled clones with MiXCR and retained in-frame beta chains. Rows merge per CDR3 protein into single entries with the most common DNA and genes. The sample table lists around 740,000 distinct CDR3 sequences, roughly a third of them with a count of one. The ten biggest clones cover 2.5% to 3% of the sample. Sequencing was performed on PBMCs. Receptors originate from a human donor in good health (CMV status not recorded). Some clones in this sample may be carry-over from other donors' samples.

This clonotype appeared a few times. The rearrangement joins TRBV10-3 to TRBJ2-5; 7 nucleotides line up with TRBD1. V dropped 6 bases and J dropped 2; count of bases not matched to a gene: 6. The CDR3 loop spans 14 amino acids. CDR1 is ENHRY and CDR2 is SYGVKD in the germline V gene. CDR3 DNA sequence: TGTGCCATCAGCCGACAGGGAACTCAAGAGACCCAGTACTTC. Its protein is CAISRQGTQETQYF.

This clonotype has more than one count but fewer than ten. The chain employs TRBV7-2 and TRBJ2-1; unclear D gene. This CDR3 has 15 residues. The germline V and J ends were trimmed by 5 bases and 0 bases, with 11 bases remaining between them. In germline, CDR1 is SGHTA, CDR2 FQGNSA. The CDR3 DNA reads TGTGCCAGCAGCCGAGCCATTAGCTCCTACAATGAGCAGTTCTTC. Protein product: CASSRAISSYNEQFF.

J is TRBJ2-6 and V is TRBV24-1, with no clear D. CDR1 KGHDR and CDR2 SFDVKD come from the germline V gene. Trimming took off 2 bases at V and 1 base at J, with 8 bases between the two ends. The CDR3 is 16 residues long. The CDR3 DNA reads as TGTGCCACCAGTGATTCCAAACAGTCTGGGGCCAACGTCCTGACTTTC. It codes for CATSDSKQSGANVLTF.

In this sample, this clonotype turned up once. This chain connects TRBV7-2 to TRBJ1-4; TRBD1 aligns across 8 bases. The CDR3 contains 15 residues. J was trimmed by 7 bases and V by 5 bases; bases with no gene match: 9. The germline gives CDR1 SGHTA, CDR2 FQGNSA. The chain's CDR3 is CASSHGPGQGEKLFF. DNA of the CDR3: TGTGCCAGCAGCCATGGCCCTGGACAGGGTGAAAAACTGTTTTTT. Complete variable domain (other parts from reference TRBV7-2 and TRBJ1-4): GAGVSQSPSNKVTEKGKDVELRCDPISGHTALYWYRQSLGQGLEFLIYFQGNSAPDKSGLPSDRFSAERTGGSVSTLTIQRTQQEDSAVYLCASSHGPGQGEKLFFGSGTQLSVL.

This chain links TRBV4-1 with TRBJ1-3; no clear D. V lost 0 bases to trimming and J lost 0 bases, with 12 bases between them. Looked up from germline, CDR1 is MGHRA and CDR2 is YSYEKL. The CDR3 is made up of 17 amino acids. CDR3 residues: CASSQEGRVASGNTIYF. DNA of the CDR3: TGCGCCAGCAGCCAAGAGGGTCGGGTGGCCTCTGGAAACACCATATATTTT.

This clonotype appeared a few times. The rearrangement joins TRBV5-6 to TRBJ1-5; D is perhaps TRBD1 (6 bases). This CDR3 has 14 residues. Trimming took off 2 bases at V and 5 bases at J, with 11 bases between the two ends. Germline CDR1 is SGHDT and CDR2 is YYEEEE. The CDR3 DNA follows: TGTGCCAGCAGCTTTGAGGGGGATGATCAGCCCCAGCATTTT. Encoded protein: CASSFEGDDQPQHF.

This chain joins TRBV20-1 and TRBJ1-1; TRBD1 might be the D (5 bases). The CDR3 contains 14 residues. Germline CDR1 is DFQATT and CDR2 is SNEGSKA (reference sequence). V lost 6 bases, J lost 2 bases, and 16 bases lay in between. The CDR3 nucleotides are TGCAGTGCCATTCCCCTTCAGGGAAACACTGAAGCTTTCTTT. Translation: CSAIPLQGNTEAFF.

A word on this clonotype: Germline is not matched at one junction end, which may reflect a read error. The gene calls are TRBV19 and TRBJ2-3; D might be TRBD1 (6 bases). The CDR3 sequence is 13 residues long. Germline assignment: CDR1 LNHDA and CDR2 SQIVND (reference sequence). CDR3 amino acids: CASSIGRTDTQSF. The CDR3 coding sequence is TGTGCCAGTAGTATCGGGCGGACAGATACGCAGTCTTTT.

The genes are TRBV20-1 and TRBJ2-1; D may be TRBD2 (6 bases). V lost 3 bases to trimming and J lost 7 bases, with 25 bases between them. The CDR3 spans 17 residues. Germline V CDR1 and CDR2: DFQATT, SNEGSKA (reference sequence). Here the CDR3 reads CSARAHRAGGKGNEQFF. Here the CDR3 DNA reads TGCAGTGCTAGGGCCCATCGAGCGGGCGGGAAAGGGAATGAGCAGTTCTTC.

The rearrangement links TRBV4-1 to TRBJ1-4; D call uncertain. The germline gives CDR1 MGHRA, CDR2 YSYEKL. The V and J ends lost 1 base and 5 bases respectively, with 8 bases between them. This CDR3 contains 14 residues. CDR3 nucleotide sequence: TGCGCCAGCAGCCAAGCACGCGGGAATGAAAAACTGTTTTTT. Its protein product is CASSQARGNEKLFF.

The rearrangement joins TRBV6-4 to TRBJ2-1, with TRBD2 matching 10 bases. V dropped 3 bases and J dropped 4; count of bases not matched to a gene: 0. CDR1 MRHNA and CDR2 SNTAGT come from the germline V gene. The CDR3 consists of 14 residues. The DNA of the CDR3 is TGTGCCAGCAGTGAACTAGCGGGATACAATGAGCAGTTCTTC. It encodes CASSELAGYNEQFF.

This clonotype was observed a single time. The chain recombines TRBV12-3 or TRBV12-4 with TRBJ1-5; 11 bases line up with TRBD1. The CDR3 is 15 amino acids. J gave up 4 bases and V 6 bases, and 5 bases lay outside the gene matches. The CDR3 region is CASRGTGGYNQPQHF. Here the CDR3 DNA reads TGTGCCAGCAGAGGGACAGGGGGATATAATCAGCCCCAGCATTTT.

This clonotype showed up just a few times. The chain has TRBV7-2 and TRBJ2-5; TRBD2 agrees at 8 bases. Germline lookup yields CDR1 SGHTA and CDR2 FQGNSA. The V gene end was trimmed by 5 bases and the J gene end by 2 bases; junction bases not matched to a gene: 13. The CDR3 is made up of 17 amino acids. The CDR3 here is CASSHTVAGSLQETQYF. DNA for the CDR3: TGTGCCAGCAGCCATACGGTAGCGGGGTCCTTACAAGAGACCCAGTACTTC.

The chain employs TRBV6-6 and TRBJ2-3; no reliable D call. Trimming pared 4 bases from V and 0 bases from J, leaving 11 bases between. The CDR3 is 15 amino acids. Germline V gene data show CDR1 as MNHNY and CDR2 as SVGAGI (reference sequence). CDR3 in amino acids: CASSSSYSSTDTQYF. Here the CDR3 DNA reads TGTGCCAGCAGTTCGTCCTACTCTAGCACAGATACGCAGTATTTT.

Only a few counts were recorded for this clonotype. The chain recombines TRBV28 with TRBJ2-3; 7 bases fit TRBD2. This CDR3 contains 14 residues. Germline V gene sequence: CDR1 MDHEN, CDR2 SYDVKM. V gave up 7 bases and J gave up 5 bases; unmatched junction bases: 9. The DNA for the CDR3 is TGTGCCAGCACCGGGGCGGGGGAGGAAGATACGCAGTATTTT. Protein: CASTGAGEEDTQYF.

The chain is built from TRBV12-3 or TRBV12-4 and TRBJ2-3; no definite D call. Trimming left V 4 bases short and J 4 bases short, with 9 bases between. The CDR3 runs 13 residues. The CDR3 nucleotides read TGTGCCAGCAGTTCCCAAGGCCCAGATACGCAGTATTTT. It specifies CASSSQGPDTQYF.

This rearrangement joins TRBV28 to TRBJ2-3; 7 nucleotides align to TRBD2. The germline gives CDR1 MDHEN, CDR2 SYDVKM. This CDR3 is built from 16 residues. Losses at the gene ends were 4 bases for V and 2 bases for J; bases not matched to a gene: 9. The CDR3 DNA reads TGTGCCAGCAGTTGGGACTATCCCACAGCCACAGATACGCAGTATTTT. It is translated as CASSWDYPTATDTQYF.

This clonotype was seen many times. The chain combines TRBV6-6 with TRBJ2-7; TRBD1 matches at 9 bases. Per the germline V gene, CDR1 is MNHNY and CDR2 is SVGAGI (reference sequence). CDR3 length: 14 amino acids. V was clipped by 6 bases and J by 3 bases; unmatched bases: 6. The CDR3 nucleotides are TGTGCCAGCAGAGGACAGGGGTCGTACTACGAGCAGTACTTC. Translating gives CASRGQGSYYEQYF.

This clonotype showed up just a few times. V and J are TRBV7-2 and TRBJ2-1, with 16 bases that match TRBD2. Germline assignment: CDR1 SGHTA and CDR2 FQGNSA. CDR3 size: 13 residues. Losses at the gene ends were 3 bases for V and 14 bases for J; bases not matched to a gene: 1. The CDR3 DNA follows: TGTGCCAGCAGCTTGGGACTAGCGGGGGGGGAGTTCTTC. It translates to CASSLGLAGGEFF.

This clonotype has a handful of counts. The chain is built from TRBV7-9 and TRBJ1-1; D is possibly TRBD1 (5 bases). The germline V and J ends were trimmed by 5 bases and 4 bases, with 17 bases remaining between them. The CDR3 contains 15 residues. Germline-derived CDR1 and CDR2 are SEHNR and FQNEAQ (reference sequence). The CDR3 spells CASSPGIGATTEAFF. The CDR3 coding sequence is TGTGCCAGCAGCCCAGGGATAGGGGCAACCACTGAAGCTTTCTTT. The full variable domain, rest sourced from reference TRBV7-9 and TRBJ1-1, is DTGVSQNPRHKITKRGQNVTFRCDPISEHNRLYWYRQTLGQGPEFLTYFQNEAQLEKSRLLSDRFSAERPKGSFSTLEIQRTEQGDSAMYLCASSPGIGATTEAFFGQGTRLTVV.